Each of the 27 T cell receptor beta chains below was sequenced from the same sample in a study of blood T cell repertoires in COVID-19. Sequenced by immunoSEQ multiplex PCR; TCRdb stores in-frame clones only, minus some. The table records around 190,000 clones, approximately 78% of them present only once. Specimen: PBMCs or T cells enriched from blood (not recorded which). The receptors here all came from a man aged 40-55 years who had recovered from COVID-19.

V is TRBV29-1 and J is TRBJ2-3, with 9 bases that match TRBD2. The germline V gene has CDR1 SQVTM and CDR2 ANQGSEA. After removal of 4 bases from V and 0 bases from J, the junction contained 11 bases not matched to a gene. The CDR3 has 17 amino acids. CDR3 loop: CSVAAGGRVSSTDTQYF. CDR3 nucleotides: TGCAGCGTTGCTGCGGGCGGGAGGGTATCTAGCACAGATACGCAGTATTTT.

This chain joins TRBV30 and TRBJ1-5; TRBD1 is a possible D gene (5 bases). This CDR3 comprises 15 residues. Trimming took off 3 bases at V and 4 bases at J, with 16 bases between the two ends. Germline CDR1 GTSNPN, CDR2 SVGIG (reference sequence). The DNA for the CDR3 is TGTGCCTGGAGGAGGGGAGGTATGGGTAATCAGCCCCAGCATTTT. Translating it yields CAWRRGGMGNQPQHF.

The chain has TRBV4-1 and TRBJ2-3; D might be TRBD2 (5 bases). This CDR3 region has 16 residues. The germline V gene encodes CDR1 MGHRA and CDR2 YSYEKL. Trimming pared 0 bases from V and 3 bases from J, leaving 13 bases between. The CDR3 sequence: CASSQERSGPTDTQYF. The CDR3 region has the DNA TGCGCCAGCAGCCAAGAAAGAAGCGGCCCGACAGATACGCAGTATTTT.

Worth noting for this clone: Distinct nucleotide sequences in the sample also encode this CDR3. The chain employs TRBV5-1 and TRBJ1-5; no clear D gene. This CDR3 contains 15 residues. V lost 0 bases and J lost 0, with 7 bases in between. Germline CDR1 reads SGHRS; CDR2 reads YFSETQ. CDR3 in amino acids: CASSLAAGSNQPQHF. For the CDR3, the DNA is TGCGCCAGCAGCTTGGCCGCAGGTAGCAATCAGCCCCAGCATTTT.

The V call is TRBV6-5, the J call TRBJ1-6; 8 nucleotides agree with TRBD1. Germline loops: CDR1 MNHEY, CDR2 SVGAGI. This CDR3 is 14 amino acids long. J gave up 10 bases and V 2 bases, and 4 bases lay outside the gene matches. The CDR3 nucleotides are TGTGCCAGCAGTTACGGGACAGGCAGCTCACCCCTCCACTTT. It encodes CASSYGTGSSPLHF.

The chain employs TRBV5-6 and TRBJ2-1, with TRBD2 matching over 7 bases. From germline, CDR1 is SGHDT and CDR2 YYEEEE. This CDR3 has 15 amino acids. V was clipped by 2 bases and J by 9 bases; unmatched bases: 11. CDR3 in amino acids: CASSFAGTTSSEQFF. The CDR3 coding sequence is TGTGCCAGCAGCTTCGCCGGGACTACTAGTAGTGAGCAGTTCTTC.

V usage is TRBV29-1 and J usage is TRBJ1-4, with D unclear. Germline V gene lookup returns CDR1 SQVTM and CDR2 ANQGSEA. The CDR3 is 13 amino acids. With 6 bases removed from V and 3 bases from J, the gap between germline ends came to 11 bases. The CDR3 loop reads CSVPGRPNEKLFF. The CDR3, as DNA: TGCAGCGTCCCGGGGAGACCTAATGAAAAACTGTTTTTT.

This clone was found many times. This chain links TRBV12-5 with TRBJ1-1; D unclear. Trimming took off 0 bases at V and 5 bases at J, with 22 bases between the two ends. The CDR3 loop spans 18 amino acids. Germline V gene data show CDR1 as LGHNT and CDR2 as FRNRAP. The CDR3 is CASGLVRLFGGKGTEAFF. The CDR3 DNA follows: TGTGCTAGTGGTTTGGTACGTCTCTTCGGAGGCAAAGGAACTGAAGCTTTCTTT.

This sequence joins TRBV6-2 or TRBV6-3 and TRBJ2-4, with D possibly TRBD1 on 6 matching bases. Germline V CDR1 and CDR2: MNHEY, SVGEGT. The CDR3 sequence is 15 residues long. V was clipped by 5 bases and J by 0 bases, with 11 bases between them. CDR3 sequence: CASSRTEIAKNIQYF. CDR3 in DNA: TGTGCCAGCAGTCGGACAGAAATAGCCAAAAACATTCAGTACTTC.

This clone was found a few times. V and J are TRBV9 and TRBJ1-6, with a tentative D call TRBD1 (5 bases). Deletions cut 2 bases from V and 0 bases from J, with 15 bases between. The germline CDR1 and CDR2 sequences are SGDLS and YYNGEE. The CDR3 loop spans 18 amino acids. The CDR3 DNA sequence: TGTGCCAGCAGCGTTGGAGGGGCCTTCAGCTCCTATAATTCACCCCTCCACTTT. Translated: CASSVGGAFSSYNSPLHF.

Only a few counts were recorded for this clone. This sequence joins TRBV24-1 and TRBJ2-1; TRBD2 is a possible D gene (6 bases). Trimming shortened V by 5 bases and J by 15 bases, and 19 bases separated the two germline ends. Germline CDR1 is KGHDR and CDR2 is SFDVKD. There are 13 residues in the CDR3. The CDR3 loop reads CATSARDGGIRFF. The DNA of the CDR3 is TGTGCCACCAGTGCCCGGGACGGGGGAATTCGGTTCTTC.

The rearrangement uses TRBV24-1 and TRBJ1-2; D remains unclear. Germline V gene lookup returns CDR1 KGHDR and CDR2 SFDVKD. CDR3 length: 12 residues. Trimming removed 3 bases at V and 7 bases at J, with 8 bases between. For the CDR3, the DNA is TGTGCCACCAGTGATCCCCTTAGTGGCTACACCTTC. Encoded protein: CATSDPLSGYTF.

The sample holds a few counts of this clone. V is TRBV5-1 and J is TRBJ2-3; weak D call: TRBD2 (5 bases). CDR1 is SGHRS and CDR2 is YFSETQ in the germline V gene. V was trimmed by 3 bases and J by 0 bases, leaving 14 bases between them. There are 16 residues in the CDR3. CDR3 in DNA: TGCGCCAGCAGCTCCGGACTTTTCCAAAGCACAGATACGCAGTATTTT. This encodes CASSSGLFQSTDTQYF.

The sample holds a few counts of this clone. This sequence joins TRBV10-3 and TRBJ2-7; D not resolved. With 5 bases removed from V and 1 base from J, the gap between germline ends came to 12 bases. CDR1 is ENHRY and CDR2 is SYGVKD in the germline V gene. This CDR3 has 14 residues. CDR3 region: CAISPLDTSYEQYF. CDR3 DNA: TGTGCCATCAGTCCCCTTGATACTTCCTACGAGCAGTACTTC.

The V and J genes are TRBV18 and TRBJ1-5, with 10 nucleotides matching TRBD1. Germline V gene sequence: CDR1 KGHSH, CDR2 LQKENI. With 3 bases clipped from V and 4 bases from J, the junction kept 3 bases outside the gene matches. This CDR3 comprises 15 residues. CDR3 DNA sequence: TGTGCCAGCTCACCTCCGGGACAGGGGAATCAGCCCCAGCATTTT. This encodes CASSPPGQGNQPQHF. Complete variable domain (other parts from reference TRBV18 and TRBJ1-5): NAGVMQNPRHLVRRRGQEARLRCSPMKGHSHVYWYRQLPEEGLKFMVYLQKENIIDESGMPKERFSAEFPKEGPSILRIQQVVRGDSAAYFCASSPPGQGNQPQHFGDGTRLSIL.

V and J are TRBV9 and TRBJ2-1, with D possibly matching TRBD2 (6 bases). CDR1 SGDLS and CDR2 YYNGEE come from the germline V gene. Trimming stripped 7 bases from V and 3 bases from J, with 17 bases between. CDR3 length: 15 residues. CDR3 coding DNA: TGTGCCAGCGCTGGGACTCCTACTCGCTACAATGAGCAGTTCTTC. This translates into CASAGTPTRYNEQFF.

This clone was detected a few times. The rearrangement uses TRBV7-3 and TRBJ2-2; 10 nucleotides agree with TRBD1. V shed 5 bases and J 4 bases; nucleotides not matched to a gene: 13. Germline CDR1 and CDR2: SGHTA and FQGTGA. The CDR3 has 18 amino acids. In DNA form, the CDR3 reads TGTGCCAGCAGCCGGACAGGGGGGACGTCCCGGAGCACCGGGGAGCTGTTTTTT. Translating it yields CASSRTGGTSRSTGELFF.

Remarks on this clone: The same CDR3 can be traced to other DNA sequences in this sample. The V and J genes are TRBV11-2 and TRBJ2-7; 9 bases align to TRBD1. Looked up from germline, CDR1 is SGHAT and CDR2 is FQNNGV. The CDR3 is 13 amino acids. J gave up 3 bases and V 4 bases, and 1 base lay outside the gene matches. The CDR3 bases are TGTGCCAGCAGCTCGGGACAGGGCTACGAGCAGTACTTC. Protein: CASSSGQGYEQYF.

The V and J genes are TRBV29-1 and TRBJ2-1; D is possibly TRBD2 (5 bases). The CDR3 sequence is 14 residues long. The V gene lost 3 bases and the J gene lost 3 bases, with 12 bases spanning the gap. CDR1 is SQVTM and CDR2 is ANQGSEA in the germline V gene. CDR3 coding DNA: TGCAGCGTTGATCGGGGTTCCCTCTACAATGAGCAGTTCTTC. This encodes CSVDRGSLYNEQFF.

This clone has just a few counts. J is TRBJ1-1 and V is TRBV18; D ambiguous. The V end was cut by 2 bases, the J end by 1 base, with 5 bases between. Germline CDR1 and CDR2: KGHSH and LQKENI. The CDR3 has 13 residues. The CDR3: CASSPKQNTEAFF. CDR3 in DNA: TGTGCCAGCTCACCAAAACAGAACACTGAAGCTTTCTTT.

The rearrangement uses TRBV12-5 and TRBJ2-3, with a tentative D call TRBD2 (5 bases). The V gene's germline CDR1 is LGHNT and CDR2 FRNRAP. V was trimmed by 3 bases and J by 2 bases, leaving 9 bases between them. The CDR3 contains 14 residues. CDR3 amino acids: CASGLDYPTDTQYF. For the CDR3, the DNA is TGTGCTAGTGGTTTAGACTACCCCACAGATACGCAGTATTTT. Together with reference TRBV12-5 and TRBJ2-3, the CDR3 gives the full variable domain: DARVTQTPRHKVTEMGQEVTMRCQPILGHNTVFWYRQTMMQGLELLAYFRNRAPLDDSGMPKDRFSAEMPDATLATLKIQPSEPRDSAVYFCASGLDYPTDTQYFGPGTRLTVL.

The chain combines TRBV7-2 with TRBJ1-5; TRBD1 matches at 9 bases. CDR1 and CDR2 from the germline V gene are SGHTA and FQGNSA. The CDR3 consists of 17 residues. With 2 bases clipped from V and 5 bases from J, the junction kept 10 bases outside the gene matches. Here the CDR3 DNA reads TGTGCCAGCAGCTTAACGGGATACAGGGGGCCGGATCAGCCCCAGCATTTT. Its translation: CASSLTGYRGPDQPQHF.

This clone was counted between two and nine times. The genes are TRBV5-4 and TRBJ2-7, with D possibly being TRBD1 (5 bases). The CDR3 is 14 residues long. The germline CDR1 and CDR2 sequences are SGHNT and YYREEE (reference sequence). The V end was cut by 6 bases, the J end by 3 bases, with 16 bases between. As DNA, the CDR3 is TGTGCCAGCAAAATATGGGGCTATCACTACGAGCAGTACTTC. This encodes CASKIWGYHYEQYF.

The chain employs TRBV27 and TRBJ1-3; 8 bases map to TRBD1. The CDR3 totals 14 residues. V lost 7 bases, J lost 4 bases, and 6 bases stayed unmatched. Germline V gene data show CDR1 as MNHEY and CDR2 as SMNVEV (reference sequence). CDR3 residues: CASMDRADGNTIYF. Here the CDR3 DNA reads TGTGCCAGCATGGACAGGGCGGACGGAAACACCATATATTTT.

This chain connects TRBV29-1 to TRBJ1-1, with TRBD1 matching 8 bases. This CDR3 is 13 amino acids long. J was trimmed by 12 bases and V by 7 bases; bases with no gene match: 16. In germline, CDR1 is SQVTM, CDR2 ANQGSEA. The CDR3 DNA follows: TGCAGCGCCCGACGGGGCCAGGGGGCGCGGTCTTTCTTT. This translates into CSARRGQGARSFF. Full variable domain (missing parts from reference TRBV29-1 and TRBJ1-1): SAVISQKPSRDICQRGTSLTIQCQVDSQVTMMFWYRQQPGQSLTLIATANQGSEATYESGFVIDKFPISRPNLTFSTLTVSNMSPEDSSIYLCSARRGQGARSFFGQGTRLTVV.

This clone was observed once. The CDR3 sequence: CASSSLAGVSGELFF. The DNA of the CDR3 is TGTGCCAGCAGCTCACTAGCGGGAGTTTCCGGGGAGCTGTTTTTT. The rearrangement joins TRBV5-4 to TRBJ2-2; 11 bases fit TRBD2. Germline V lookup: CDR1 SGHNT, CDR2 YYREEE (reference sequence). The CDR3 runs 15 residues. The ends lost 3 bases at V and 6 bases at J; junction bases unmatched: 4.

The rearrangement links TRBV6-4 to TRBJ1-5, with a weak D call TRBD1 (6 bases). Trimming removed 5 bases from V and 5 bases from J, with 13 bases in between. Germline CDR1 MRHNA, CDR2 SNTAGT. The CDR3 is made up of 14 amino acids. CDR3 in amino acids: CASSTRDNDQPQHF. The CDR3 nucleotides are TGTGCCAGCAGTACCCGGGACAACGATCAGCCCCAGCATTTT.